This T cell receptor beta chain was identified in a study of T cell repertoires in cytomegalovirus infection. General study findings and limits: It was HLA-C-restricted CMV-specific TCR beta clonotypes that dominated the response ex vivo.

As concerns this clonotype: Its cognate antigen is unknown. One junction end disagrees with the germline gene, perhaps due to a read error.

TCRdb used MiXCR to reprocess the reads, holding one entry per CDR3 protein. Of approximately 250,000 distinct CDR3 sequences listed, 6.5% were seen once; the top ten hold 6.5%. Material: PBMCs. The clonotype was recovered from a human donor in good health (CMV status not recorded). Some clones in this sample may be carry-over from other donors' samples.

CDR3 coding DNA: TGTGCCAGCTCTCAGGATCTAAATCACCCCCAGCATTTT. Its protein is CASSQDLNHPQHF. The chain joins TRBV18 to TRBJ1-5; D remains ambiguous. This CDR3 comprises 13 residues. Looked up from germline, CDR1 is KGHSH and CDR2 is LQKENI. The full variable domain, in which reference TRBV18 and TRBJ1-5 provide the parts outside the CDR3, is NAGVMQNPRHLVRRRGQEARLRCSPMKGHSHVYWYRQLPEEGLKFMVYLQKENIIDESGMPKERFSAEFPKEGPSILRIQQVVRGDSAAYFCASSQDLNHPQHFGDGTRLSIL.